The entry below gives a single T cell receptor beta chain sequence along with its context. This sample was taken from a study of blood T cell repertoires in COVID-19. Profiling relied on immunoSEQ multiplex PCR, and the TCRdb table lists in-frame clones only, not all of them. The sample holds under 45,000 clones, 90% to 95% seen once. The CDR3 is 13 residues long. Losses at the gene ends were 3 bases for V and 7 bases for J; bases not matched to a gene: 5. Sequencing was done on a sample of peripheral blood. The TCR comes from a man aged 55 to 70 with active or convalescent COVID-19. The gene calls are TRBV12-3 or TRBV12-4 and TRBJ1-2, with 7 bases matching TRBD1. The CDR3 DNA reads as TGTGCCAGCAGTTTGACAGGGAAAGGTGGCTACACCTTC. Amino acids: CASSLTGKGGYTF.